The source of this TCR beta chain is a study of shared clonotypes between healthy human individuals. Using immunoSEQ multiplex PCR, the repertoire was profiled, and TCRdb retains in-frame clones only, with some absent. The table has approximately 1,500,000 clones, 95% to 99% seen once. Trimming at V came to 2 bases and at J to 0 bases, leaving 2 bases not matched to a gene. The CDR3 loop spans 15 amino acids. The germline V gene encodes CDR1 MGHDK and CDR2 SYGVNS. Sequenced input: naive CD4+ T cells sorted from blood. Sample subset: CD45RA+ positively selected. The sequence was collected from a man under 40 in good health. The chain has TRBV25-1 and TRBJ2-5; TRBD1 agrees at 8 bases. The CDR3 nucleotides read TGTGCCAGCAGTGAAAACAGGGGGGACCAAGAGACCCAGTACTTC. It yields the protein CASSENRGDQETQYF.